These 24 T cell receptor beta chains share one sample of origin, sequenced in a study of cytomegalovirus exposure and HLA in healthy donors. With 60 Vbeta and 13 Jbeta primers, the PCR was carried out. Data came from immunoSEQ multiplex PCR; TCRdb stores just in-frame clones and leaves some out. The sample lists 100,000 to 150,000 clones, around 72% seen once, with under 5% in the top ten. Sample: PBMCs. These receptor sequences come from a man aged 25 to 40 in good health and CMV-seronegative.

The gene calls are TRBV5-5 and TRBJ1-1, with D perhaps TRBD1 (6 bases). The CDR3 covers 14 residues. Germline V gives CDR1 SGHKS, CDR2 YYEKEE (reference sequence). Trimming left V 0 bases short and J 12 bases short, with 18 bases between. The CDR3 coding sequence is TGTGCCAGCAGCTTGGCCGGGGACACCGGATACACTTTCTTT. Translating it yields CASSLAGDTGYTFF.

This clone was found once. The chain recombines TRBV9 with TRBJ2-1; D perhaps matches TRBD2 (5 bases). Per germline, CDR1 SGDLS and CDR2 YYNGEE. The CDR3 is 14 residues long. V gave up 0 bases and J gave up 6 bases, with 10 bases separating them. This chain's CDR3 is CASSVVLASNEQFF. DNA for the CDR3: TGTGCCAGCAGCGTAGTCTTAGCGTCCAATGAGCAGTTCTTC.

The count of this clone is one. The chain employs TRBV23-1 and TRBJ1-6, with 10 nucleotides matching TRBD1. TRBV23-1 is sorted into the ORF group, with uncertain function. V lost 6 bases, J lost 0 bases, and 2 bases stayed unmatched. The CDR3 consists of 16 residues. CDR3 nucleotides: TGCGCCAGCAGCCGGACAGGGGGCTCCTATAATTCACCCCTCCACTTT. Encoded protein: CASSRTGGSYNSPLHF.

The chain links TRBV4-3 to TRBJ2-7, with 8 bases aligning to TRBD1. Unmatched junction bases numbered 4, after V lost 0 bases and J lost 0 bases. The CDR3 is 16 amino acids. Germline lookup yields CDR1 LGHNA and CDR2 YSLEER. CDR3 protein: CASSQDRTGFSYEQYF. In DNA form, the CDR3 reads TGCGCCAGCAGCCAAGATAGGACAGGGTTCTCCTACGAGCAGTACTTC.

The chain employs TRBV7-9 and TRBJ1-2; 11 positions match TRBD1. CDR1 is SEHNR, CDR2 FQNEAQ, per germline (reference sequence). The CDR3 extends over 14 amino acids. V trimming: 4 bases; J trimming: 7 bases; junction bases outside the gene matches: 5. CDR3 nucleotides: TGTGCCAGCAGCTACGGGGACAGGGGGGCTGGCTACACCTTC. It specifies CASSYGDRGAGYTF.

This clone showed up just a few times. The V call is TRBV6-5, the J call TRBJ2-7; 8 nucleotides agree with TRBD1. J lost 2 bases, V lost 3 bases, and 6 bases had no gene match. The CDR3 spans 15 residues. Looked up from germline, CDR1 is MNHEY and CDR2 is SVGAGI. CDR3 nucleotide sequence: TGTGCCAGCAGTTATTCCCCGACAGGGGCCTACGAGCAGTACTTC. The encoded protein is CASSYSPTGAYEQYF.

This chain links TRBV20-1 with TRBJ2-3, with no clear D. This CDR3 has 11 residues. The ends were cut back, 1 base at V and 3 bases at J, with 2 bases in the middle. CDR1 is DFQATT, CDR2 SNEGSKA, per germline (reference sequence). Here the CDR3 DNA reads TGCAGTGCTAGAGCGACAGATACGCAGTATTTT. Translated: CSARATDTQYF.

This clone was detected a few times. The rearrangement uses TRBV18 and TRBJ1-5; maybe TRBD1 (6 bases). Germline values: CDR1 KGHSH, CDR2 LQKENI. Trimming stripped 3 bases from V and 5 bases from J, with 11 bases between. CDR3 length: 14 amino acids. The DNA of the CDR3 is TGTGCCAGCTCACCGACAGGAGATGATCAGCCCCAGCATTTT. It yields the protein CASSPTGDDQPQHF.

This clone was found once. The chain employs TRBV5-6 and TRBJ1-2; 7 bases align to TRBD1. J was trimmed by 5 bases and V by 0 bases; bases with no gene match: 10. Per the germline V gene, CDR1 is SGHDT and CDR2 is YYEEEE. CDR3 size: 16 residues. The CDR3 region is CASSLGTGQPPYGYTF. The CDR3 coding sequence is TGTGCCAGCAGCTTGGGGACAGGACAGCCCCCATATGGCTACACCTTC. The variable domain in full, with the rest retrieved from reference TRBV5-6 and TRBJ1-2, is DAGVTQSPTHLIKTRGQQVTLRCSPKSGHDTVSWYQQALGQGPQFIFQYYEEEERQRGNFPDRFSGHQFPNYSSELNVNALLLGDSALYLCASSLGTGQPPYGYTFGSGTRLTVV.

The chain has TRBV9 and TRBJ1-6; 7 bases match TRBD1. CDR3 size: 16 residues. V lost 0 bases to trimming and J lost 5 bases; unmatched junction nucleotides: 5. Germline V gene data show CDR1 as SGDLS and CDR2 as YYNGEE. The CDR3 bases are TGTGCCAGCAGCGTAGGGCAGGGGGGTAATAATTCACCCCTCCACTTT. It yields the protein CASSVGQGGNNSPLHF.

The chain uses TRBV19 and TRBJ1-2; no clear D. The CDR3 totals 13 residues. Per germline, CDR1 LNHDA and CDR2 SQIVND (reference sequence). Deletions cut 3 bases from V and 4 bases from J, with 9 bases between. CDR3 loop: CASSISVSYGYTF. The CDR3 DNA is TGTGCCAGTAGTATTTCGGTTTCCTATGGCTACACCTTC.

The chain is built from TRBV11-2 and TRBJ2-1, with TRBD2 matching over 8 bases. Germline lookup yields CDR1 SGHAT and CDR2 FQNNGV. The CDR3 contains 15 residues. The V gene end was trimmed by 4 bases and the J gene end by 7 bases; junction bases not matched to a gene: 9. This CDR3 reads CASSSIGSGDNEQFF. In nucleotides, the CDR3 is TGTGCCAGCAGCTCCATCGGTAGCGGGGATAATGAGCAGTTCTTC. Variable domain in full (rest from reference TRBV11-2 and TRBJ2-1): EAGVAQSPRYKIIEKRQSVAFWCNPISGHATLYWYQQILGQGPKLLIQFQNNGVVDDSQLPKDRFSAERLKGVDSTLKIQPAKLEDSAVYLCASSSIGSGDNEQFFGPGTRLTVL.

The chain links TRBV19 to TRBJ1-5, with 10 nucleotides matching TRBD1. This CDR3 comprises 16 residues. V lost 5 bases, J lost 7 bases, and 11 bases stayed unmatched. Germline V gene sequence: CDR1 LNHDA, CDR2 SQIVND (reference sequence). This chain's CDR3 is CASSAGRPGQGQPQHF. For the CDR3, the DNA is TGTGCCAGTAGTGCAGGTAGACCGGGACAGGGGCAGCCCCAGCATTTT.

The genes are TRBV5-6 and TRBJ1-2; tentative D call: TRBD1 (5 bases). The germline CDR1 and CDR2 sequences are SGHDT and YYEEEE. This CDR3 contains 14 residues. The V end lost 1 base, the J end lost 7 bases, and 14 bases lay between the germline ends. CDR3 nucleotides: TGTGCCAGCAGCTTGCCAATGGGGCAAGGTGGCTACACCTTC. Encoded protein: CASSLPMGQGGYTF.

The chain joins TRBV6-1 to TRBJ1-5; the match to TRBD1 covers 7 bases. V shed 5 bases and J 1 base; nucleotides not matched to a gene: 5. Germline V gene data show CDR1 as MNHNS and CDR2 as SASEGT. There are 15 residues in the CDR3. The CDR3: CASSQIRGSNQPQHF. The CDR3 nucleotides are TGTGCCAGCAGTCAGATCAGGGGGAGCAATCAGCCCCAGCATTTT.

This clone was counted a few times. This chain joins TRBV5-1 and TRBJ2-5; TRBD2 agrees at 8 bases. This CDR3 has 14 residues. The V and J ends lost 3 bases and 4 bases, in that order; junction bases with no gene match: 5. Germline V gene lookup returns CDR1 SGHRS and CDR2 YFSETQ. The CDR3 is CASSYIGGGETQYF. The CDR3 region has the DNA TGCGCCAGCAGCTACATCGGGGGGGGAGAGACCCAGTACTTC.

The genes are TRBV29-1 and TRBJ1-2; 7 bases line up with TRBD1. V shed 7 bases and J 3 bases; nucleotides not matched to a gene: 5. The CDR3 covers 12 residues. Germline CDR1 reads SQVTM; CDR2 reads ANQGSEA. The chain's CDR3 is CSGYTGDYGYTF. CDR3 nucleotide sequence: TGCAGCGGCTACACAGGGGACTATGGCTACACCTTC.

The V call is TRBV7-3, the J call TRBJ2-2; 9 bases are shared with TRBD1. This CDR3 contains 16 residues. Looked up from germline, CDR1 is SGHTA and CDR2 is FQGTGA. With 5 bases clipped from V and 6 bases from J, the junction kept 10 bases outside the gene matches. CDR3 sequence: CASSSTGGGTAGELFF. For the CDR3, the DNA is TGTGCCAGCAGCAGCACAGGGGGCGGTACGGCCGGGGAGCTGTTTTTT.

CDR3: CASSAFGTRSNGYTF. DNA for the CDR3: TGTGCCAGCAGCGCCTTCGGTACCCGGTCTAATGGCTACACCTTC. V gene TRBV9 combines with J gene TRBJ1-2; unclear D gene. The CDR3 is made up of 15 amino acids. The V gene lost 3 bases and the J gene lost 6 bases, with 18 bases spanning the gap. From germline, CDR1 is SGDLS and CDR2 YYNGEE.

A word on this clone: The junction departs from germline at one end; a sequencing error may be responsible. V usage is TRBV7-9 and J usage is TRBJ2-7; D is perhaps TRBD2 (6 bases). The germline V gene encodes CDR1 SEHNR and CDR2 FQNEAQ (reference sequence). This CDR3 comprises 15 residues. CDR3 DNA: TGTTCCAGCAGCTATCCCGGAGGGAGGACCTACGAGCAGTACTTC. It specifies CSSSYPGGRTYEQYF.

The CDR3 loop is CASNDGTRGDTQYF. CDR3 nucleotide sequence: TGTGCCAGCAATGACGGAACCCGGGGGGATACGCAGTATTTT. The chain is built from TRBV2 and TRBJ2-3; the D gene is possibly TRBD2 (6 bases). Per germline, CDR1 SNHLY and CDR2 FYNNEI. The CDR3 is 14 residues long. Trimming cost V 7 bases and J 6 bases, with 17 bases left between them.

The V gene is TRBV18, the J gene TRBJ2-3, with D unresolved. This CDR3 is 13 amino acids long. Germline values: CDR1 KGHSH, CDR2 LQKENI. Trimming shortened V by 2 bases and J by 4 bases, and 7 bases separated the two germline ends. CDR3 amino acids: CASSPLAADTQYF. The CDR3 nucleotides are TGTGCCAGCTCACCATTGGCTGCAGATACGCAGTATTTT.

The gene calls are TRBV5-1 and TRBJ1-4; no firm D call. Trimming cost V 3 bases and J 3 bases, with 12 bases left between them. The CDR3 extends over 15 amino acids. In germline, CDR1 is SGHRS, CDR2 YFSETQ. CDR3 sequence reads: CASSSLSGANEKLFF. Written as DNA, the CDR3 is TGCGCCAGCAGCTCCCTCTCCGGGGCTAATGAAAAACTGTTTTTT.

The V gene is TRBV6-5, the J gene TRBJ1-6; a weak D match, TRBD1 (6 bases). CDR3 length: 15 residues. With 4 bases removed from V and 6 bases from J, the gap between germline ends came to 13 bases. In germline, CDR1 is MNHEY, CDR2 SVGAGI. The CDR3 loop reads CASSSAGALNSPLHF. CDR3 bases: TGTGCCAGCAGTTCGGCAGGGGCTCTTAATTCACCCCTCCACTTT.